This TCR beta chain was sequenced during a study of identical twins. Study conclusions and caveats: Clonotypes of the beta chain that were abundant in cord blood carried fewer insertions (memory repertoires showed none).

Via MiXCR, TCRdb re-called the 5' RACE reads, giving one row per CDR3 protein. Of some 1,700,000 distinct CDR3 sequences listed, around 29% are singletons. With regard to this clonotype: No antigen is known for it.

Deletions cut 6 bases from V and 0 bases from J, with 12 bases between. The germline V gene encodes CDR1 DFQATT and CDR2 SNEGSKA (reference sequence). The CDR3 totals 15 residues. The sequencing sample was made of cord blood. The TCR was taken from a newborn girl in good health. This chain connects TRBV20-1 to TRBJ2-6; D not certain. CDR3 sequence: CSAPNGPSGANVLTF. In DNA form, the CDR3 reads TGCAGTGCCCCTAACGGGCCCTCTGGGGCCAACGTCCTGACTTTC.